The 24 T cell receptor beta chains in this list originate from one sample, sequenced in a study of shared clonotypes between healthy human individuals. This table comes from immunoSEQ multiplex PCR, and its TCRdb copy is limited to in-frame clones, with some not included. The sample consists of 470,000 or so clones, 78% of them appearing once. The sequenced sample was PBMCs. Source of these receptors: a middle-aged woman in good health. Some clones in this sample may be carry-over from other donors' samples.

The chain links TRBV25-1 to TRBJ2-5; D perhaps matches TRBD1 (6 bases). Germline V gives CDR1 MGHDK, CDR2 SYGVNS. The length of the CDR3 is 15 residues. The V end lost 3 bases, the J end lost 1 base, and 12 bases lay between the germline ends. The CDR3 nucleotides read TGTGCCAGCAGTGACCTCCAGGGGATCCAAGAGACCCAGTACTTC. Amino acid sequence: CASSDLQGIQETQYF.

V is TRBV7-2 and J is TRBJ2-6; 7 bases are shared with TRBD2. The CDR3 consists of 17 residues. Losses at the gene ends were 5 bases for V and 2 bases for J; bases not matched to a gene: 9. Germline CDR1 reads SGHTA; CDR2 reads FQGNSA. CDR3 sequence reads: CASSPIGGVAGANVLTF. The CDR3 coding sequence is TGTGCCAGCAGCCCCATTGGGGGGGTTGCTGGGGCCAACGTCCTGACTTTC.

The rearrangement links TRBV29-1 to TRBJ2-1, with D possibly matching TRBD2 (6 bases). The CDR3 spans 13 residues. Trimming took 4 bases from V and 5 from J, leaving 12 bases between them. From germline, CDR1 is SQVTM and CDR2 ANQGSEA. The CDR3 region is CSVGQIADNEQFF. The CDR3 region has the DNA TGCAGCGTTGGTCAGATAGCGGACAATGAGCAGTTCTTC.

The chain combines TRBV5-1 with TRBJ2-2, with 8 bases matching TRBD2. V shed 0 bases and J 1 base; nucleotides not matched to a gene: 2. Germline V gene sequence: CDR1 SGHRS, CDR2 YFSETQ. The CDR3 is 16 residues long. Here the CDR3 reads CASSLDSGGNTGELFF. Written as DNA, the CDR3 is TGCGCCAGCAGCTTGGACAGCGGGGGGAACACCGGGGAGCTGTTTTTT. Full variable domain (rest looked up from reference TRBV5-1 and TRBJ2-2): KAGVTQTPRYLIKTRGQQVTLSCSPISGHRSVSWYQQTPGQGLQFLFEYFSETQRNKGNFPGRFSGRQFSNSRSEMNVSTLELGDSALYLCASSLDSGGNTGELFFGEGSRLTVL.

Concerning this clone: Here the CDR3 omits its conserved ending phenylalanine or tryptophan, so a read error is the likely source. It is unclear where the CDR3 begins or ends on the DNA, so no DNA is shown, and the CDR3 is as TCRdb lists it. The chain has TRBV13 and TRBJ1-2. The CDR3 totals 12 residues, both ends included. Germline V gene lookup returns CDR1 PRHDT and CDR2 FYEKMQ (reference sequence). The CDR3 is CASSEAQRVFLL.

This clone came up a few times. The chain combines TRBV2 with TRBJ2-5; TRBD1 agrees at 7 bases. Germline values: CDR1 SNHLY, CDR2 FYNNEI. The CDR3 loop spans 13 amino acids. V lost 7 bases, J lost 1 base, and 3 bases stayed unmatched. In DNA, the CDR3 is TGTGCCAGCACCGGGACAGCCCAAGAGACCCAGTACTTC. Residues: CASTGTAQETQYF.

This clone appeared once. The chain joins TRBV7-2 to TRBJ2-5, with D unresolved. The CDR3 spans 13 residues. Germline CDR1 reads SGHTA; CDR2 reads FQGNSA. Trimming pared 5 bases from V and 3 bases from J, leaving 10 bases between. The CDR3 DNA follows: TGTGCCAGCAGCCCCGACGGAAAAGAGACCCAGTACTTC. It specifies CASSPDGKETQYF.

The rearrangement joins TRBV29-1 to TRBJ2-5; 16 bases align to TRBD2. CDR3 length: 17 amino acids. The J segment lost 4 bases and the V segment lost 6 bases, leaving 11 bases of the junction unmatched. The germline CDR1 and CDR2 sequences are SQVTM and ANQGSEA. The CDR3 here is CSVSGGTSGRARETQYF. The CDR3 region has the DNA TGCAGCGTCAGCGGCGGGACTAGCGGGAGGGCCCGAGAGACCCAGTACTTC.

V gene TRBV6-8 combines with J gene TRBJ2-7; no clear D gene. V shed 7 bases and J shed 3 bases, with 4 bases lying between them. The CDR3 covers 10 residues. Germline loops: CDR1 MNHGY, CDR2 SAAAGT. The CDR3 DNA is TGTGCCAGCAATGGCTACGAGCAGTACTTC. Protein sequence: CASNGYEQYF.

In DNA, the CDR3 is TGCAGTGCTAGAACTTTGGATGAGCAGTTCTTC. The encoded protein is CSARTLDEQFF. The chain carries TRBV20-1 and TRBJ2-1; D is ambiguous. CDR3 length equals 11 residues. V was trimmed by 2 bases and J by 8 bases, leaving 7 bases between them. CDR1 is DFQATT and CDR2 is SNEGSKA in the germline V gene (reference sequence).

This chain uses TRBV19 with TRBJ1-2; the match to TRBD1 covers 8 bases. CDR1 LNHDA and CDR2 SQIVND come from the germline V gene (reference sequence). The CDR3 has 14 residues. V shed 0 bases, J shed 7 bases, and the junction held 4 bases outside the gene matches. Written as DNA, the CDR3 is TGTGCCAGTAGTATAGATCACGGGACAGGTGGCTACACCTTC. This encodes CASSIDHGTGGYTF.

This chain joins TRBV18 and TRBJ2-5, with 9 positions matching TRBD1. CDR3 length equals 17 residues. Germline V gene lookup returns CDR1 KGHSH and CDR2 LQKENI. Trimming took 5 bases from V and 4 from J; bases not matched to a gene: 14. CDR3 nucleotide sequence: TGTGCCAGCTCATCAACATACGGACAGGGGCAGGGAGAGACCCAGTACTTC. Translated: CASSSTYGQGQGETQYF.

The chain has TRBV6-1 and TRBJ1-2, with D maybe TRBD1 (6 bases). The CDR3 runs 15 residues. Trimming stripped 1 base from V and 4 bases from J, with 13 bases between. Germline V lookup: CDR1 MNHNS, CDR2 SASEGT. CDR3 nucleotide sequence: TGTGCCAGCAGTGAAGTGCCGGGGGCAGGCTATGGCTACACCTTC. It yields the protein CASSEVPGAGYGYTF.

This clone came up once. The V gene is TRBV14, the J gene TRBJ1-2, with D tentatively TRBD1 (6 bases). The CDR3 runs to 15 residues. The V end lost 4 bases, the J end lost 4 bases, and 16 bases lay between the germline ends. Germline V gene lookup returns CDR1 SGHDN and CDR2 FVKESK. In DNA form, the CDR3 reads TGTGCCAGCAGCCCTGGGCAGGGGATTTTCTATGGCTACACCTTC. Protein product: CASSPGQGIFYGYTF.

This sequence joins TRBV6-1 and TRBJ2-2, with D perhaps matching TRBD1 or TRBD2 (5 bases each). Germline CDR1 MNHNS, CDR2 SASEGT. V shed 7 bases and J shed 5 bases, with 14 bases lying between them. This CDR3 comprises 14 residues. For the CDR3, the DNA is TGTGCCAGCAACGGGAAGGGGATGACCGGGGAGCTGTTTTTT. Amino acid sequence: CASNGKGMTGELFF.

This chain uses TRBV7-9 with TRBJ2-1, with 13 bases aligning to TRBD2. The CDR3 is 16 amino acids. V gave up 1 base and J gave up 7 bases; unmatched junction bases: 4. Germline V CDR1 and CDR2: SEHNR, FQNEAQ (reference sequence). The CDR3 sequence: CASSLETSGRMNEQFF. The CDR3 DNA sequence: TGTGCCAGCAGCTTAGAGACTAGCGGGAGGATGAATGAGCAGTTCTTC.

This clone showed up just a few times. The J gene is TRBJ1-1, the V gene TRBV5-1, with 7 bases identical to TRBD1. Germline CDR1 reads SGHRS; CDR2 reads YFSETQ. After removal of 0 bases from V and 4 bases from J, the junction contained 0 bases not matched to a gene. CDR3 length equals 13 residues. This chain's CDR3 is CASSLDRGTEAFF. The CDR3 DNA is TGCGCCAGCAGCTTGGACAGGGGCACTGAAGCTTTCTTT. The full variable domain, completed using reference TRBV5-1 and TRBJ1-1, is KAGVTQTPRYLIKTRGQQVTLSCSPISGHRSVSWYQQTPGQGLQFLFEYFSETQRNKGNFPGRFSGRQFSNSRSEMNVSTLELGDSALYLCASSLDRGTEAFFGQGTRLTVV.

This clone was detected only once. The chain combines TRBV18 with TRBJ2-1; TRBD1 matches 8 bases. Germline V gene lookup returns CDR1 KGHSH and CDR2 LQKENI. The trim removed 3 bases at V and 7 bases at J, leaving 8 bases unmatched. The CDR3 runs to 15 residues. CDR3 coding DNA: TGTGCCAGCTCACCGCGGACAGGGCTGGGAAATGAGCAGTTCTTC. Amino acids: CASSPRTGLGNEQFF.

CDR3 region: CASSRRQGRGTDTQYF. In nucleotides, the CDR3 is TGTGCCAGCAGTCGAAGACAGGGAAGGGGGACAGATACGCAGTATTTT. The chain recombines TRBV7-6 with TRBJ2-3; 7 bases line up with TRBD1. After removal of 6 bases from V and 3 bases from J, the junction contained 12 bases not matched to a gene. This CDR3 has 16 residues. Per the germline V gene, CDR1 is SGHVS and CDR2 is FNYEAQ.

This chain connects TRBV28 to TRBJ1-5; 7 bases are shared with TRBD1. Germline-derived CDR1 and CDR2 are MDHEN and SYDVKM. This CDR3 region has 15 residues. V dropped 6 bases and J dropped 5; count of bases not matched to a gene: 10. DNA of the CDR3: TGTGCCAGCAGCCCTACAGGGGCAGGATATCAGCCCCAGCATTTT. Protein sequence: CASSPTGAGYQPQHF.

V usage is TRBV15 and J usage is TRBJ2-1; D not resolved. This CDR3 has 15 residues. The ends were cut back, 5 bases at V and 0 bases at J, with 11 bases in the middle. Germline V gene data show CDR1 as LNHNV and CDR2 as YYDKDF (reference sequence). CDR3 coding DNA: TGTGCCACCAGCTTCCGTGGGGTCTCCTACAATGAGCAGTTCTTC. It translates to CATSFRGVSYNEQFF. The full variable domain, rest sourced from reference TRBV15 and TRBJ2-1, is DAMVIQNPRYQVTQFGKPVTLSCSQTLNHNVMYWYQQKSSQAPKLLFHYYDKDFNNEADTPDNFQSRRPNTSFCFLDIRSPGLGDTAMYLCATSFRGVSYNEQFFGPGTRLTVL.

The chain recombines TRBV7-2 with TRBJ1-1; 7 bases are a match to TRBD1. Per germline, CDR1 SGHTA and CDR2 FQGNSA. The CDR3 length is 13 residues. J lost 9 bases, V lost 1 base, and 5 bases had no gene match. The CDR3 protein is CASSLVRQGQAFF. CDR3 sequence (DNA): TGTGCCAGCAGCTTAGTGAGACAGGGTCAAGCTTTCTTT.

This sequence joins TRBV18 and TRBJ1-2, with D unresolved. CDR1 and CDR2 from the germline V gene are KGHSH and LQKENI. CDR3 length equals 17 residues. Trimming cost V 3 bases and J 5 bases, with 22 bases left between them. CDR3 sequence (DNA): TGTGCCAGCTCACCGACCCCCAAGCCCCTTACTTCATATGGCTACACCTTC. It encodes CASSPTPKPLTSYGYTF.

The CDR3: CASSDPWETGELFF. CDR3 sequence (DNA): TGTGCCAGCAGTGACCCATGGGAAACCGGGGAGCTGTTTTTT. V and J are TRBV25-1 and TRBJ2-2; D uncertain. The V end was cut by 3 bases, the J end by 5 bases, with 10 bases between. The germline gives CDR1 MGHDK, CDR2 SYGVNS. The CDR3 contains 14 residues.